The entry below describes one T cell receptor (beta chain). The antigen remains undetermined. Germline values: CDR1 SGHAT, CDR2 FQDESV (reference sequence). This CDR3 has 14 amino acids. Trimming took 5 bases from V and 8 from J; bases not matched to a gene: 8. This sample is part of a study of siplizumab effects on memory and regulatory T cells. Study results and limitations: Naive-or-memory phenotypes were unassignable for roughly 75-95% of proliferating CD4+ or CD8+ clones. For siplizumab cultures, the suppressive function of their proliferating Tregs was not confirmed.

TCR templates numbering 80,000 to 100,000 were assayed per sample. The protocol was immunoSEQ multiplex PCR, while the TCRdb copy is restricted to in-frame clones and leaves out a portion. The top ten hold 0.55% to 0.8% of the sample, which has 90,000 to 120,000 clones, more than 85% seen once. The clonotype originates from a human donor in good health. Material: Tregs sorted from blood. The chain recombines TRBV11-1 with TRBJ1-4, with TRBD1 matching over 7 bases. This CDR3 is CASSAGTVREKLFF. The CDR3, as DNA: TGTGCCAGCAGCGCCGGGACAGTGAGGGAAAAACTGTTTTTT.